This TCR beta chain was recorded in a study of naive and memory T cell subsets. Four PCR rounds used nested alpha and beta constant region primers plus the SP2 primer. Via MiXCR, TCRdb re-called the 5' RACE reads, giving one row per CDR3 protein. The table includes 55,000 to 70,000 distinct CDR3 sequences, 7.2% detected once. The germline V gene has CDR1 PRHDT and CDR2 FYEKMQ (reference sequence). This CDR3 comprises 21 residues. V gave up 5 bases and J gave up 7 bases; unmatched junction bases: 28. A UMI-containing oligonucleotide was joined by 3' ligation to the TCR cDNA template. Whole blood, 2 to 2.5 ml, came from adult healthy volunteers. This clonotype was seen many times.

The TCR sequence derives from a male donor in good health. The V and J genes are TRBV13 and TRBJ1-4; 7 nucleotides match TRBD1. For the CDR3, the DNA is TGTGCCAGCAGCCACTCTATAGGGGGCGACAGGGATGGCCGCGCCCTTGAAAAACTGTTTTTT. It is translated as CASSHSIGGDRDGRALEKLFF.